The next 9 T cell receptor beta chains were all read from a single sample in a study of T-cell memory formation after mild COVID-19. A single record per CDR3 protein comes from TCRdb applying MiXCR to the 5' RACE reads. The sample comprises 500,000 to 550,000 distinct CDR3 sequences, about a fifth of which are singletons, and under 15% rests with the top ten. The sequenced material came from PBMCs or a T cell subset sorted from them (not recorded which). These receptors originate from an adult woman who had mild COVID-19 (a few samples of this study predate the infection). Cell type and time point are not known.

The chain employs TRBV6-5 and TRBJ2-7; TRBD1 aligns across 8 bases. Germline lookup yields CDR1 MNHEY and CDR2 SVGAGI. After removal of 5 bases from V and 3 bases from J, the junction contained 6 bases not matched to a gene. This CDR3 has 14 residues. The CDR3 region has the DNA TGTGCCAGCAGTATCGGACAGGGCAGCTACGAGCAGTACTTC. Protein: CASSIGQGSYEQYF.

V usage is TRBV20-1 and J usage is TRBJ1-4; 8 bases are a match to TRBD1. Trimming removed 0 bases from V and 7 bases from J; junction bases left unmatched: 7. Germline-derived CDR1 and CDR2 are DFQATT and SNEGSKA (reference sequence). This CDR3 contains 15 residues. The CDR3 nucleotides are TGCAGTGCTAGAGATCCTACAGGGGGAGGTGAAAAACTGTTTTTT. Protein: CSARDPTGGGEKLFF.

In this sample, this clonotype turned up a few times. This rearrangement joins TRBV12-3 or TRBV12-4 to TRBJ2-1; D not certain. V lost 4 bases to trimming and J lost 10 bases, with 11 bases between them. CDR3 size: 12 residues. The CDR3 DNA reads as TGTGCCAGCAGTTCCTGGGATACCGAGCAGTTCTTC. It encodes CASSSWDTEQFF.

CDR3 loop: CASSLGTYTGELFF. The CDR3 DNA reads as TGCGCCAGCAGCTTGGGGACTTACACCGGGGAGCTGTTTTTT. The chain carries TRBV5-1 and TRBJ2-2; D perhaps matches TRBD2 (5 bases). In germline, CDR1 is SGHRS, CDR2 YFSETQ. V was shortened by 0 bases and J by 3 bases, with 6 bases between the two germline ends. This CDR3 spans 14 amino acids.

This clonotype was observed a few times. The V and J genes are TRBV5-1 and TRBJ2-1; the match to TRBD2 covers 10 bases. The CDR3 spans 16 residues. Germline CDR1 is SGHRS and CDR2 is YFSETQ. The V gene end was trimmed by 4 bases and the J gene end by 3 bases; junction bases not matched to a gene: 7. CDR3 in amino acids: CASSPTSGIFYNEQFF. For the CDR3, the DNA is TGCGCCAGCAGCCCCACTAGCGGGATATTCTACAATGAGCAGTTCTTC.

This clonotype was detected only a few times. This rearrangement joins TRBV7-9 to TRBJ1-1, with D unresolved. The length of the CDR3 is 16 residues. Trimming cost V 2 bases and J 0 bases, with 13 bases left between them. Germline lookup yields CDR1 SEHNR and CDR2 FQNEAQ (reference sequence). CDR3 bases: TGTGCCAGCAGCTTACCTCCTGAGGGTATGAACACTGAAGCTTTCTTT. This codes for CASSLPPEGMNTEAFF.

The chain couples TRBV9 to TRBJ1-1; D is unresolved. CDR1 and CDR2 (germline): SGDLS, YYNGEE. This CDR3 is 14 amino acids long. Between the trimmed V and J ends, which lost 2 bases and 4 bases, there was a span of 12 bases. DNA for the CDR3: TGTGCCAGCAGCGTCCAAACCAGTACCACTGAAGCTTTCTTT. As protein: CASSVQTSTTEAFF.

This clonotype was detected only a few times. The chain uses TRBV12-3 or TRBV12-4 and TRBJ1-2; TRBD1 agrees at 10 bases. The CDR3 totals 15 residues. V shed 9 bases, J shed 3 bases, and the junction held 10 bases outside the gene matches. CDR3 loop: CASRGQGKGDYGYTF. The CDR3 coding sequence is TGTGCCAGTCGGGGACAGGGGAAGGGCGACTATGGCTACACCTTC.

V and J are TRBV12-3 or TRBV12-4 and TRBJ1-5; weak D call: TRBD1 (5 bases). Trimming took off 6 bases at V and 4 bases at J, with 16 bases between the two ends. The CDR3 has 15 amino acids. The CDR3 region is CASSHLGDGNQPQHF. Here the CDR3 DNA reads TGTGCCAGCAGCCACCTGGGGGACGGTAATCAGCCCCAGCATTTT.